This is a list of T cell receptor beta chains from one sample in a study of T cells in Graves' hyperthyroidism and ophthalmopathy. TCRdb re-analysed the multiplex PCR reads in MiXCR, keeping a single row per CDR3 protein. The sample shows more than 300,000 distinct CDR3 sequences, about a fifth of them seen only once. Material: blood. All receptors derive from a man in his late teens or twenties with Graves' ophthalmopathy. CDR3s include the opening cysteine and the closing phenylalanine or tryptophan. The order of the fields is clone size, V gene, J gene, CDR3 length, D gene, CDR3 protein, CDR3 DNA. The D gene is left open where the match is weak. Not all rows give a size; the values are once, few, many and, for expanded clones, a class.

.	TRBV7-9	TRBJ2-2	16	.	CASSPQQEPNTGELFF	TGTGCCAGCAGCCCCCAACAGGAACCGAACACCGGGGAGCTGTTTTTT
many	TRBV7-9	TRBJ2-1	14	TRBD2	CASSTGTNYNEQFF	TGTGCCAGCAGTACCGGGACTAACTACAATGAGCAGTTCTTC
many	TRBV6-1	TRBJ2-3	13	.	CASKGISTDTQYF	TGTGCCAGCAAGGGCATTAGCACAGATACGCAGTATTTT
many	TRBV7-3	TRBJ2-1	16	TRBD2	CASSLQKAGGPHEQFF	TGTGCCAGCAGCTTACAAAAAGCGGGGGGCCCTCATGAGCAGTTCTTC
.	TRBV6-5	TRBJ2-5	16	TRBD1	CASSYGQGAYQETQYF	TGTGCCAGCAGTTACGGGCAGGGGGCGTACCAAGAGACCCAGTACTTC
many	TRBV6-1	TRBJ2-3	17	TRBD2	CASSEGTSGRYTDTQYF	TGTGCCAGCAGTGAAGGGACTAGCGGGCGTTACACAGATACGCAGTATTTT
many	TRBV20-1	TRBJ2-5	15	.	CSARDFQSAQETQYF	TGCAGTGCTAGAGATTTCCAAAGCGCACAAGAGACCCAGTACTTC
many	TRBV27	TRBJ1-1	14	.	CASSFGRGGFEAFF	TGTGCCAGCAGTTTTGGGCGGGGAGGATTTGAAGCTTTCTTT
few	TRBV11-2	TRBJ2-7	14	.	CASSFYTGIYEQYF	TGTGCCAGCAGTTTTTATACAGGGATCTACGAGCAGTACTTC
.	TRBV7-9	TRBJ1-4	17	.	CASSFSSGSVEGEKLFF	TGTGCCAGCAGCTTTTCTTCTGGTTCGGTCGAAGGTGAAAAACTGTTTTTT
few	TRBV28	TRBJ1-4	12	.	CASRQGFEKLFF	TGTGCCAGCAGACAGGGTTTTGAAAAACTGTTTTTT
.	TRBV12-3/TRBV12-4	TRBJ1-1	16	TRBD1	CASSPSQGAEGTEAFF	TGTGCCAGCAGTCCGTCACAGGGGGCCGAGGGCACTGAAGCTTTCTTT